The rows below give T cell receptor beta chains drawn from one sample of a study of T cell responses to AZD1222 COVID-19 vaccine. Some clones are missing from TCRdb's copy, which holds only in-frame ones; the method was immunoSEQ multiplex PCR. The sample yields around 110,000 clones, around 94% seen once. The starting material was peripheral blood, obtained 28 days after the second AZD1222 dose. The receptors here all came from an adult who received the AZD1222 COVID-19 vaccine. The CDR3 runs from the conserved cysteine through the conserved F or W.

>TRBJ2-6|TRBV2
CASSDITGANVLTF
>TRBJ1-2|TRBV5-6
CASSSQPDYGYTF
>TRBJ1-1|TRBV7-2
CASSRTENTEAFF
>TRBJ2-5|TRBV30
CAWSTYQETQYF
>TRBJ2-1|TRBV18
CASSPPWLGTGVNEQFF
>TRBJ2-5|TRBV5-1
CASSPLPGLASTGTQYF
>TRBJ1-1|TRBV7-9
CASSGHYREGRNTEAFF
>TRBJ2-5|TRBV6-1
CASSEIRVSETQYF
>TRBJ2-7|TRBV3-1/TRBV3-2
CASSLLATSSYEQYF
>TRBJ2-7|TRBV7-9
CASSPSAYPYEQYF
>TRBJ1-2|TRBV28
CASEWTGGAYYGYTF
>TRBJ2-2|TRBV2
CASNDLLAGAITGELFF
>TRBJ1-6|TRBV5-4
CASSGGHRDNSPLHF
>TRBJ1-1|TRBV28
CASSSGTGIMNTEAFF
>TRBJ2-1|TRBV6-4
CASSDIGAGSYNEQFF
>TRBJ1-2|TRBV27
CASRESNYGYTF
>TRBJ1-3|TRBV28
CASSRVRGPLDTLSGNTIYF
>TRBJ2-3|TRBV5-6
CASSPRTSSLTDTQYF
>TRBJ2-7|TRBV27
CASSLTSTYEQYF
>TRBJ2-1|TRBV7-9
CASTASGRNEQFF
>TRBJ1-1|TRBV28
CASSNTEAFF
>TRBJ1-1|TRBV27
CASSPITGMNTEAFF
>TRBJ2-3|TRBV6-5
CASSYWHSTDTQYF
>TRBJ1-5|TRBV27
CASSRRGRLNQPQHF
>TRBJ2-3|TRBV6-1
CASSEGRDTQYF